Below, 28 T cell receptor beta chains from the same sample are listed, as sequenced in a study of CD8+CD57+ T cells in acquired aplastic anemia. All sequencing subjects had displayed CD8+CD57+ cell expansion on flow cytometry. CDR3 and TCR beta VDJ profiling relied on a genomic DNA template. TCRdb ran MiXCR on the reads and lists one entry per CDR3 protein. This sample has around 200,000 distinct CDR3 sequences, with 48% found just once. The source material was sorted CD4+, CD8+, or CD8+CD57+ T cells (not recorded which) from PBMCs. The receptors derive from a human donor with aplastic anemia.

The table lists this clonotype with many counts. The rearrangement links TRBV12-3 or TRBV12-4 to TRBJ1-5; D gene uncertain. Trimming pared 3 bases from V and 4 bases from J, leaving 7 bases between. The CDR3 has 13 amino acids. This CDR3 reads CASSLIQNQPQHF. The DNA of the CDR3 is TGTGCCAGCAGTTTGATCCAAAATCAGCCCCAGCATTTT.

This clonotype was seen ten or more times. The gene calls are TRBV7-2 and TRBJ1-6; 9 bases align to TRBD1. This CDR3 comprises 16 residues. V gave up 5 bases and J gave up 10 bases; unmatched junction bases: 12. Germline V gene lookup returns CDR1 SGHTA and CDR2 FQGNSA. For the CDR3, the DNA is TGTGCCAGCAGCACACCCCGGGACAGGGCGCGGTCACCCCTCCACTTT. Protein product: CASSTPRDRARSPLHF.

The chain joins TRBV9 to TRBJ2-1; D call uncertain. Trimming shortened V by 0 bases and J by 7 bases, and 11 bases separated the two germline ends. The CDR3 is 14 residues long. The germline V gene encodes CDR1 SGDLS and CDR2 YYNGEE. In nucleotides, the CDR3 is TGTGCCAGCAGCGTAGATTTAGATCTGAATGAGCAGTTCTTC. Translated, it gives CASSVDLDLNEQFF.

This clonotype was found a few times. The CDR3, as DNA: TGTGCCAGCAGTTTATCTCGGGTCCGTTCGGCCTACGAGCAGTACTTC. Its translation: CASSLSRVRSAYEQYF. This chain uses TRBV27 with TRBJ2-7; no reliable D call. The CDR3 is 16 residues long. In germline, CDR1 is MNHEY, CDR2 SMNVEV (reference sequence). V was trimmed by 0 bases and J by 2 bases, leaving 14 bases between them.

The chain couples TRBV20-1 to TRBJ2-7, with 8 bases lining up with TRBD2. CDR1 and CDR2 (germline): DFQATT, SNEGSKA (reference sequence). This CDR3 is built from 14 residues. V shed 7 bases, J shed 3 bases, and the junction held 11 bases outside the gene matches. The CDR3 DNA sequence: TGCAGTGGTCGTGAGGTTAGCGGGGACTACGAGCAGTACTTC. Translation: CSGREVSGDYEQYF.

J is TRBJ2-3 and V is TRBV12-3 or TRBV12-4, with 11 bases matching TRBD2. Trimming removed 6 bases from V and 4 bases from J; junction bases left unmatched: 6. This CDR3 spans 15 amino acids. CDR3 loop: CASRLAGDSADTQYF. As DNA, the CDR3 is TGTGCCAGCAGACTAGCGGGAGATTCAGCAGATACGCAGTATTTT.

With regard to this clonotype: A read error may be the cause here, since a much bigger clone is one base away. The CDR3 sequence is CASSSGRLDTEAFF. DNA of the CDR3: TGTGCCAGCAGTTCCGGCAGGCTGGACACTGAAGCTTTCTTT. The J gene is TRBJ1-1, the V gene TRBV6-5; D unclear. There are 14 residues in the CDR3. CDR1 and CDR2 (germline): MNHEY, SVGAGI. V gave up 4 bases and J gave up 3 bases, with 12 bases separating them.

This clonotype was detected ten times or more. The gene calls are TRBV7-9 and TRBJ1-4; tentatively, D is TRBD1 (5 bases). The CDR3 is 14 amino acids. With 6 bases removed from V and 7 bases from J, the gap between germline ends came to 15 bases. CDR1 is SEHNR and CDR2 is FQNEAQ in the germline V gene (reference sequence). The CDR3 protein is CASSSQRQSEKLFF. CDR3 nucleotides: TGTGCCAGCAGTTCCCAACGACAGAGTGAAAAACTGTTTTTT.

This chain links TRBV20-1 with TRBJ1-3, with D uncertain. The CDR3 contains 13 residues. CDR1 DFQATT and CDR2 SNEGSKA come from the germline V gene (reference sequence). With 0 bases removed from V and 4 bases from J, the gap between germline ends came to 7 bases. This CDR3 reads CSAREGSGNTIYF. As DNA, the CDR3 is TGCAGTGCTAGAGAGGGTTCGGGAAACACCATATATTTT.

On this clonotype itself: Just one base apart from a much larger clone, this may be a read error. V gene TRBV7-3 combines with J gene TRBJ2-1, with 8 positions matching TRBD2. CDR1 SGHTA and CDR2 FQGTGA come from the germline V gene. The CDR3 loop spans 15 amino acids. V was clipped by 4 bases and J by 6 bases; unmatched bases: 8. The CDR3 here is CASSSRGGFVNEQFF. The CDR3, as DNA: TGTGCCAGCAGCTCCCGGGGGGGCTTCGTCAATGAGCAGTTCTTC.

The chain links TRBV10-1 to TRBJ2-1; 12 bases line up with TRBD2. Germline values: CDR1 WNHNN, CDR2 SYGVQD (reference sequence). J gave up 9 bases and V 7 bases, and 4 bases lay outside the gene matches. The CDR3 spans 13 residues. The CDR3 DNA reads TGCGCCAGCACTTTGACTAGCGGGAGTGAGCAGTTCTTC. Amino acids: CASTLTSGSEQFF.

This clonotype showed up many times. This rearrangement joins TRBV19 to TRBJ1-1; D not resolved. There are 13 residues in the CDR3. Per the germline V gene, CDR1 is LNHDA and CDR2 is SQIVND (reference sequence). Trimming removed 3 bases from V and 7 bases from J, with 12 bases in between. The CDR3 loop is CASSIHGRGEAFF. CDR3 bases: TGTGCCAGTAGTATCCACGGCCGGGGTGAAGCTTTCTTT.

V usage is TRBV2 and J usage is TRBJ1-2, with TRBD1 identical over 7 bases. The CDR3 is 13 amino acids. The trim removed 10 bases at V and 2 bases at J, leaving 7 bases unmatched. Germline V gene lookup returns CDR1 SNHLY and CDR2 FYNNEI. The CDR3 DNA reads TGTGCCAACAGACAGGGTCGGAACTATGGCTACACCTTC. Its protein product is CANRQGRNYGYTF. Based on the CDR3 plus reference TRBV2 and TRBJ1-2, the full variable domain is EPEVTQTPSHQVTQMGQEVILRCVPISNHLYFYWYRQILGQKVEFLVSFYNNEISEKSEIFDDQFSVERPDGSNFTLKIRSTKLEDSAMYFCANRQGRNYGYTFGSGTRLTVV.

As regards this clonotype: This may be a read error: a much more frequent sequence differs by one nucleotide. In this CDR3 the conserved last residue, phenylalanine or tryptophan, is missing, so a read error is likely. J is TRBJ2-7 and V is TRBV6-2 or TRBV6-3; no clear D gene. V was trimmed by 2 bases and J by 6 bases, leaving 5 bases between them. Germline-derived CDR1 and CDR2 are MNHEY and SVGEGT. This CDR3 spans 11 amino acids. This chain's CDR3 is CASSYGSEQYL. In DNA form, the CDR3 reads TGTGCCAGCAGTTACGGTTCCGAGCAGTACCTC.

The rearrangement links TRBV7-2 to TRBJ2-1; possible D gene TRBD1, 5 bases. The germline gives CDR1 SGHTA, CDR2 FQGNSA. V lost 1 base and J lost 2, with 12 bases in between. The CDR3 runs 16 residues. The CDR3 coding sequence is TGTGCCAGCAGCTTAGGATACGCAGGGACCTACAATGAGCAGTTCTTC. It specifies CASSLGYAGTYNEQFF.

This clonotype occurred a few times. The CDR3 here is CAISEHGTESSYEQYF. CDR3 DNA: TGTGCCATCAGTGAGCACGGGACCGAGAGCTCCTACGAGCAGTACTTC. The genes are TRBV10-3 and TRBJ2-7; the D call may be TRBD1 or TRBD2 (5 bases each). The germline CDR1 and CDR2 sequences are ENHRY and SYGVKD. The germline V and J ends were trimmed by 2 bases and 0 bases, with 14 bases remaining between them. The CDR3 runs to 16 residues.

This clonotype was seen a handful of times. This chain joins TRBV27 and TRBJ2-5, with D unresolved. Trimming cost V 5 bases and J 5 bases, with 12 bases left between them. The CDR3 covers 13 residues. The germline gives CDR1 MNHEY, CDR2 SMNVEV (reference sequence). CDR3 DNA sequence: TGTGCCAGCAGTGTGGGGTCTGGGGAGACCCAGTACTTC. Protein product: CASSVGSGETQYF.

The rearrangement uses TRBV30 and TRBJ2-6, with D possibly TRBD2 on 6 matching bases. This CDR3 is 14 amino acids long. Germline CDR1 GTSNPN, CDR2 SVGIG (reference sequence). V lost 2 bases and J lost 2, with 7 bases in between. CDR3 sequence reads: CAWSRRAGANVLTF. The CDR3 DNA sequence: TGTGCCTGGAGTCGGAGGGCTGGGGCCAACGTCCTGACTTTC.

Points on this clonotype: One end of the junction fails to match germline, which may point to a read error. J is TRBJ1-4 and V is TRBV30; perhaps TRBD1 as D (6 bases). Germline V gene lookup returns CDR1 GTSNPN and CDR2 SVGIG (reference sequence). The CDR3 length is 13 residues. Written as DNA, the CDR3 is TGTACCTGGAGTGAACAGGGCTATGAAAAACTGTTTTTT. Its protein product is CTWSEQGYEKLFF.

In the case of this clonotype: Possible read error: a much larger clone is one base away. The chain uses TRBV12-3 or TRBV12-4 and TRBJ1-1; D possibly corresponds to TRBD1 (5 bases). The CDR3 spans 15 residues. V dropped 5 bases and J dropped 5 bases, with 18 bases sitting between them. For the CDR3, the DNA is TGTGCCAGCAGTCAAGGGTGGGGGGTTAGAACTGAAGCTTTCTTT. Its translation is CASSQGWGVRTEAFF.

This clonotype appeared many times. The genes are TRBV24-1 and TRBJ1-2; TRBD1 matches at 7 bases. Germline CDR1 and CDR2: KGHDR and SFDVKD. J was trimmed by 7 bases and V by 4 bases; bases with no gene match: 17. CDR3 length: 17 residues. The CDR3 spells CATSDSRPTGSGTGYTF. As DNA, the CDR3 is TGTGCCACCAGTGACTCCCGGCCGACAGGGTCGGGAACTGGCTACACCTTC.

The rearrangement uses TRBV24-1 and TRBJ2-5; D might be TRBD2 (6 bases). V was shortened by 3 bases and J by 9 bases, with 10 bases between the two germline ends. The length of the CDR3 is 12 residues. Germline V gives CDR1 KGHDR, CDR2 SFDVKD. As DNA, the CDR3 is TGTGCCACCAGTGATGCCGGGGAGGCCCAGTACTTC. This sequence encodes CATSDAGEAQYF.

Turning to this clonotype: At one boundary the junction diverges from the germline segment, which might be a read error. The rearrangement joins TRBV10-1 to TRBJ1-1; TRBD1 agrees at 9 bases. The CDR3 covers 14 residues. From germline, CDR1 is WNHNN and CDR2 SYGVQD (reference sequence). CDR3 region: CAFVIWTGDTEASF. CDR3 nucleotide sequence: TGCGCCTTCGTAATTTGGACAGGGGACACTGAGGCTTCCTTT.

There are many counts of this clonotype. The chain employs TRBV9 and TRBJ2-7; D unresolved. CDR3 size: 14 residues. V was pared by 4 bases and J by 3 bases, with 14 bases between. The V gene's germline CDR1 is SGDLS and CDR2 YYNGEE. The CDR3 DNA reads as TGTGCCAGCAGCCCCCTAATATCGAGCTACGAGCAGTACTTC. Translating it yields CASSPLISSYEQYF.

The V call is TRBV24-1, the J call TRBJ1-1; 11 bases align to TRBD1. Germline CDR1 and CDR2: KGHDR and SFDVKD. CDR3 length: 17 amino acids. Trimming cost V 9 bases and J 0 bases; bases outside gene matches: 11. In nucleotides, the CDR3 is TGTGCCACCCTGGACAGGGGGCGCAGCGAGATGAACACTGAAGCTTTCTTT. Protein: CATLDRGRSEMNTEAFF.

This chain links TRBV25-1 with TRBJ1-1; no firm D call. This CDR3 spans 12 amino acids. Trimming removed 7 bases at V and 1 base at J, with 7 bases between. Germline values: CDR1 MGHDK, CDR2 SYGVNS. CDR3 residues: CASTMGNTEAFF. The DNA of the CDR3 is TGTGCCAGCACCATGGGGAACACTGAAGCTTTCTTT.

V is TRBV11-2 and J is TRBJ2-1; weak D call: TRBD1 (5 bases). Germline CDR1 SGHAT, CDR2 FQNNGV. CDR3 size: 15 residues. V lost 1 base and J 2 bases, leaving 9 bases between the germline ends. The CDR3 is CASSLGPGTYNEQFF. The CDR3 coding sequence is TGTGCCAGCAGCTTAGGCCCAGGGACCTACAATGAGCAGTTCTTC.

The chain carries TRBV11-2 and TRBJ1-1, with D possibly matching TRBD1 (5 bases). This CDR3 has 16 residues. V was cut by 6 bases and J by 0 bases, with 17 bases left in between. The germline CDR1 and CDR2 sequences are SGHAT and FQNNGV. This CDR3 is CASSAAGAPMNTEAFF. Here the CDR3 DNA reads TGTGCCAGCAGTGCGGCCGGGGCCCCGATGAACACTGAAGCTTTCTTT.